This entry describes one TCR beta chain. This sample stems from a study of blood T cell repertoires in COVID-19. Germline-derived CDR1 and CDR2 are LGHDT and YNNKEL (reference sequence). This CDR3 spans 17 amino acids. Trimming removed 2 bases from V and 0 bases from J; junction bases left unmatched: 6. TCRdb's copy holds only in-frame clones and misses some; the assay was immunoSEQ multiplex PCR. The table includes approximately 350,000 clones, about 86% detected once. This chain uses TRBV3-1 (or the pseudogene TRBV3-2) with TRBJ1-3, with 8 bases matching TRBD1. The source material was peripheral blood. This sequence originates from a woman aged 55-69 years with COVID-19, enrolled during active disease. CDR3 in DNA: TGTGCCAGCAGCCAACGACAGGGGAAGTTCTCTGGAAACACCATATATTTT. Amino acids: CASSQRQGKFSGNTIYF.